These T cell receptor beta chains were read from a single sample in a study of T cell repertoires in cytomegalovirus infection. Each CDR3 protein is one row after TCRdb ran MiXCR on the reads. The sample records under 600,000 distinct CDR3 sequences, more than 15% being singletons. The sample comprised CD8+ T cells from PBMCs. The receptors were sampled from a human donor in good health (CMV status not recorded). Some clones in this sample may be carry-over from other donors' samples. Both conserved end residues are part of each CDR3. The D gene is left open where the match is weak. Some rows mark clone size as missing; the rest say once, few, many or name a class of expanded clone.

v_call: TRBV25-1; clone_size: once; j_call: TRBJ2-2; d_call: -; cdr3_nt: TGTGCCACCGTGGATTCGAACACCGGGGAGCTGTTTTTT; cdr3_aa: CATVDSNTGELFF
v_call: TRBV11-2; clone_size: many; j_call: TRBJ1-4; d_call: TRBD1; cdr3_nt: TGTGCCAGCAGCTTGTGGCAGGGGGACGAAAAACTGTTTTTT; cdr3_aa: CASSLWQGDEKLFF
v_call: TRBV6-1; clone_size: few; j_call: TRBJ1-6; d_call: TRBD1; cdr3_nt: TGTGCCAGCAGTGAAAAGGGGACAGGGGCTTATAATTCACCCCTCCACTTT; cdr3_aa: CASSEKGTGAYNSPLHF
v_call: TRBV5-4; clone_size: -; j_call: TRBJ2-7; d_call: TRBD1; cdr3_nt: TGTGCCATCGAGACAGGGATCCCCTACGAGCAGTACTTC; cdr3_aa: CAIETGIPYEQYF
v_call: TRBV7-9; clone_size: many; j_call: TRBJ2-1; d_call: TRBD2; cdr3_nt: TGTGCCAGCAGACCAACCGGGACTAGCGGAGGGAGCTCCTACAATGAGCAGTTCTTC; cdr3_aa: CASRPTGTSGGSSYNEQFF
v_call: TRBV7-9; clone_size: -; j_call: TRBJ1-2; d_call: TRBD1; cdr3_nt: TGTGCCAGCAGCTTTGGGACAGGGTTTAACTATGGCTACACCTTC; cdr3_aa: CASSFGTGFNYGYTF
v_call: TRBV12-3/TRBV12-4; clone_size: -; j_call: TRBJ2-2; d_call: TRBD1; cdr3_nt: TGTGCCAGCAGTTTAGGAATACAGGGGAGTGCGAACACCGGGGAGCTGTTTTTT; cdr3_aa: CASSLGIQGSANTGELFF
v_call: TRBV10-3; clone_size: -; j_call: TRBJ2-2; d_call: -; cdr3_nt: TGTGCCATCAGCCCCGACGGGATGAACACCGGGGAGCTGTTTTTT; cdr3_aa: CAISPDGMNTGELFF
v_call: TRBV6-1; clone_size: -; j_call: TRBJ1-5; d_call: TRBD1; cdr3_nt: TGTGCCAGCAGTGAATGGACAGGGGCGACTTATAGCAATCAGCCCCAGCATTTT; cdr3_aa: CASSEWTGATYSNQPQHF
v_call: TRBV15; clone_size: many; j_call: TRBJ1-1; d_call: -; cdr3_nt: TGTGCCACCAGCCCGACCACAAGAGGGAACACTGAAGCTTTCTTT; cdr3_aa: CATSPTTRGNTEAFF
v_call: TRBV2; clone_size: few; j_call: TRBJ1-2; d_call: TRBD1; cdr3_nt: TGTGCCAGCATCACCGGGACAGGGGAAAACTATGGCTACACCTTC; cdr3_aa: CASITGTGENYGYTF
v_call: TRBV20-1; clone_size: -; j_call: TRBJ2-1; d_call: TRBD2; cdr3_nt: TGCAGTGCTAGTGCGTACAGAGTGGCGGGGGGCAACAATGAGCAGTTCTTC; cdr3_aa: CSASAYRVAGGNNEQFF
v_call: TRBV7-9; clone_size: many; j_call: TRBJ1-2; d_call: -; cdr3_nt: TGTGCCAGCAGCCCTTTGGGGGGGCCAAACTATGGCTACACCTTC; cdr3_aa: CASSPLGGPNYGYTF
v_call: TRBV6-8; clone_size: -; j_call: TRBJ1-1; d_call: -; cdr3_nt: TGTGCCAGCAGTCAGGGACGGATCTTTGAAGCTTTCTTT; cdr3_aa: CASSQGRIFEAFF
v_call: TRBV6-2/TRBV6-3; clone_size: many; j_call: TRBJ2-5; d_call: -; cdr3_nt: TGTGCCAGCAGTTTCGACTCCACAGGGAATCAAGAGACCCAGTACTTC; cdr3_aa: CASSFDSTGNQETQYF
v_call: TRBV11-2; clone_size: many; j_call: TRBJ1-1; d_call: -; cdr3_nt: TGTGCCAGCAGCTTAGGTGGAGGGGGGGCTAGAAAAGCTTTCTTT; cdr3_aa: CASSLGGGGARKAFF
v_call: TRBV15; clone_size: once; j_call: TRBJ2-3; d_call: -; cdr3_nt: TGTGCCACCAGCAGTGGGAGAGGCACGGTAGATACGCAGTATTTT; cdr3_aa: CATSSGRGTVDTQYF
v_call: TRBV6-1; clone_size: many; j_call: TRBJ1-5; d_call: -; cdr3_nt: TGTGCCAGCAGTGAAGAGAGGTCTTTTAGCAATCAGCCCCAGCATTTT; cdr3_aa: CASSEERSFSNQPQHF
v_call: TRBV19; clone_size: many; j_call: TRBJ2-7; d_call: TRBD2; cdr3_nt: TGTGCCAGTAGTTGGACTAGCGGGAGTTACGAGCAGTACTTC; cdr3_aa: CASSWTSGSYEQYF
v_call: TRBV27; clone_size: -; j_call: TRBJ1-2; d_call: -; cdr3_nt: TGTGCCAGCAGTTCCTCAGAAGTCTATGGCTACACCTTC; cdr3_aa: CASSSSEVYGYTF
v_call: TRBV20-1; clone_size: -; j_call: TRBJ2-7; d_call: -; cdr3_nt: TGCAGTGCTAGAGACTCTCGGACGGACTACTACGAGCAGTACTTC; cdr3_aa: CSARDSRTDYYEQYF
v_call: TRBV7-9; clone_size: many; j_call: TRBJ1-2; d_call: -; cdr3_nt: TGTGCCAGCAGCCCGCAGGCCACAGGCCCCGATGGCTACACCTTC; cdr3_aa: CASSPQATGPDGYTF
v_call: TRBV7-9; clone_size: many; j_call: TRBJ2-3; d_call: TRBD2; cdr3_nt: TGTGCCAGCAGCGAACGGGGGGTGCCGAACACAGATACGCAGTATTTT; cdr3_aa: CASSERGVPNTDTQYF
v_call: TRBV6-2/TRBV6-3; clone_size: few; j_call: TRBJ2-7; d_call: -; cdr3_nt: TGTGCCAGCAGTTACTCGCGCAGGGGCTACGAGCAGTACTTC; cdr3_aa: CASSYSRRGYEQYF
v_call: TRBV6-5; clone_size: many; j_call: TRBJ2-5; d_call: -; cdr3_nt: TGTGCCAGCAGTTACTTACCGAACCCCGTCTCTGGCTTTCAAGAGACCCAGTACTTC; cdr3_aa: CASSYLPNPVSGFQETQYF
v_call: TRBV20-1; clone_size: few; j_call: TRBJ2-1; d_call: -; cdr3_nt: TGCAGTGCTCGGGACTTCATCTACAATGAGCAGTTCTTC; cdr3_aa: CSARDFIYNEQFF
v_call: TRBV24-1; clone_size: -; j_call: TRBJ1-5; d_call: -; cdr3_nt: TGTGCCACCAGTGATGGAGGCAGTCAGCCCCAGCATTTT; cdr3_aa: CATSDGGSQPQHF
v_call: TRBV6-1; clone_size: many; j_call: TRBJ2-5; d_call: -; cdr3_nt: TGTGCCAGCAGTGTTTCCCGCTCCCCGACAGGCACCCTAGAGACCCAGTACTTC; cdr3_aa: CASSVSRSPTGTLETQYF
v_call: TRBV7-2; clone_size: many; j_call: TRBJ1-2; d_call: TRBD1; cdr3_nt: TGTGCCAGCAGCTTGACCGGACAGGGACATGGCTACACCTTC; cdr3_aa: CASSLTGQGHGYTF
v_call: TRBV19; clone_size: few; j_call: TRBJ1-1; d_call: -; cdr3_nt: TGTGCCAGTAGTATAGTTACGACGGTCTGGGGCACTGAAGCTTTCTTT; cdr3_aa: CASSIVTTVWGTEAFF
v_call: TRBV7-9; clone_size: many; j_call: TRBJ2-3; d_call: TRBD2; cdr3_nt: TGTGCCAGCAGCTCATCTGCGGGAGTAGATACAGATACGCAGTATTTT; cdr3_aa: CASSSSAGVDTDTQYF
v_call: TRBV27; clone_size: many; j_call: TRBJ1-1; d_call: -; cdr3_nt: TGTGCCAGCAGAATAGGGCAGGGTTGGGGGAACACTGAAGCTTTCTTT; cdr3_aa: CASRIGQGWGNTEAFF
v_call: TRBV27; clone_size: few; j_call: TRBJ2-2; d_call: TRBD1; cdr3_nt: TGTGCCAGCAGTCGACTTACGGACGGGACAGGGCGTACCGGGGAGCTGTTTTTT; cdr3_aa: CASSRLTDGTGRTGELFF
v_call: TRBV20-1; clone_size: few; j_call: TRBJ2-7; d_call: -; cdr3_nt: TGCAGTGCAAACTTGGGGGGTTCCGGGTCCTACGAGCAGTACTTC; cdr3_aa: CSANLGGSGSYEQYF
v_call: TRBV7-9; clone_size: many; j_call: TRBJ1-2; d_call: -; cdr3_nt: TGTGCCAGCAGCTCCAAGAATGCCCCGGAATATAACTATGGCTACACCTTC; cdr3_aa: CASSSKNAPEYNYGYTF
v_call: TRBV7-9; clone_size: -; j_call: TRBJ2-5; d_call: -; cdr3_nt: TGTGCCAGCAGTTTACACTCTCTCGGGGAGGAGACCCAGTACTTC; cdr3_aa: CASSLHSLGEETQYF
v_call: TRBV19; clone_size: few; j_call: TRBJ1-1; d_call: -; cdr3_nt: TGTGCCAGTAGTGTAAGGTGGGGCTACACTGAAGCTTTCTTT; cdr3_aa: CASSVRWGYTEAFF
v_call: TRBV6-2/TRBV6-3; clone_size: -; j_call: TRBJ2-1; d_call: -; cdr3_nt: TGTGCCAGCACGGGGGGCGGCTCCTACAATGAGCAGTTCTTC; cdr3_aa: CASTGGGSYNEQFF
v_call: TRBV7-6; clone_size: many; j_call: TRBJ2-1; d_call: -; cdr3_nt: TGTGCCAGCAGCTTGACAGAGAGCTCCTACAATGAGCAGTTCTTC; cdr3_aa: CASSLTESSYNEQFF
v_call: TRBV28; clone_size: -; j_call: TRBJ1-2; d_call: -; cdr3_nt: TGTGCCAGCAGGAGTGTCAGGGAGAACTATGGCTACACCTTC; cdr3_aa: CASRSVRENYGYTF
v_call: TRBV5-1; clone_size: -; j_call: TRBJ2-7; d_call: -; cdr3_nt: TGCGCCAGCAGCTTCTCAGTTTCGGGTTACGAGCAGTACTTC; cdr3_aa: CASSFSVSGYEQYF
v_call: TRBV15; clone_size: -; j_call: TRBJ2-7; d_call: -; cdr3_nt: TGTGCCACCAGCAGAGTGGGACGGACCTACGAGCAGTACTTC; cdr3_aa: CATSRVGRTYEQYF
v_call: TRBV12-3/TRBV12-4; clone_size: many; j_call: TRBJ1-4; d_call: -; cdr3_nt: TGTGCCAGCAGTCTTAATGCCCGGCTCGGGGTAAAACTGTTTTTT; cdr3_aa: CASSLNARLGVKLFF
v_call: TRBV28; clone_size: few; j_call: TRBJ2-7; d_call: TRBD1; cdr3_nt: TGTGCCAGCAGTTCGAGGGGGCCGGCCTACGAGCAGTACTTC; cdr3_aa: CASSSRGPAYEQYF
v_call: TRBV7-9; clone_size: many; j_call: TRBJ1-2; d_call: TRBD1; cdr3_nt: TGTGCCAGCAGCCAAACAGGGACAGGGAGACGCGTCTATGGCTACACCTTC; cdr3_aa: CASSQTGTGRRVYGYTF
v_call: TRBV27; clone_size: many; j_call: TRBJ2-1; d_call: -; cdr3_nt: TGTGCCAGCAGTTTATCGAAAGCATACAATGAGCAGTTCTTC; cdr3_aa: CASSLSKAYNEQFF
v_call: TRBV10-1; clone_size: few; j_call: TRBJ2-7; d_call: -; cdr3_nt: TGCGCCAGCAGCGGACAGAGCAGCTCCTACGAGCAGTACTTC; cdr3_aa: CASSGQSSSYEQYF
v_call: TRBV15; clone_size: many; j_call: TRBJ2-7; d_call: TRBD2; cdr3_nt: TGTGCCACCAGCACCGGACTAGCGGGAGCTCTCTCCTACGAGCAGTACTTC; cdr3_aa: CATSTGLAGALSYEQYF
v_call: TRBV5-1; clone_size: -; j_call: TRBJ1-1; d_call: -; cdr3_nt: TGCGCCAGCAGCCCCCTGCTTATGGGCACTGAAGCTTTCTTT; cdr3_aa: CASSPLLMGTEAFF
v_call: TRBV12-5; clone_size: -; j_call: TRBJ2-7; d_call: -; cdr3_nt: TGTGCTAGTGGGGGGGAACAGTATGGGCAGTACTTC; cdr3_aa: CASGGEQYGQYF
v_call: TRBV7-9; clone_size: many; j_call: TRBJ2-2; d_call: -; cdr3_nt: TGTGCCAGCAGCTCCTCAGGGACTTCGGGGGGCCATTTTTTT; cdr3_aa: CASSSSGTSGGHFF
v_call: TRBV9; clone_size: -; j_call: TRBJ1-2; d_call: -; cdr3_nt: TGTGCCAGCAGCCCGGGGGACGGCTATAACTATGGCTACACCTTC; cdr3_aa: CASSPGDGYNYGYTF
v_call: TRBV5-1; clone_size: -; j_call: TRBJ2-7; d_call: -; cdr3_nt: TGCGCCAGCAGCTTGGCGGACCCTTCCTACGAGCAGTACTTC; cdr3_aa: CASSLADPSYEQYF
v_call: TRBV27; clone_size: -; j_call: TRBJ2-3; d_call: -; cdr3_nt: TGTGCCAGCAGTTTATTCTGGGGCGCAGATACGCAGTATTTT; cdr3_aa: CASSLFWGADTQYF
v_call: TRBV12-3/TRBV12-4; clone_size: many; j_call: TRBJ2-7; d_call: TRBD1; cdr3_nt: TGTGCCAGCAGTGCCGCGGGACAGGGGTTGATCGAGCAGTACTTC; cdr3_aa: CASSAAGQGLIEQYF
v_call: TRBV5-1; clone_size: many; j_call: TRBJ2-1; d_call: TRBD2; cdr3_nt: TGCGCCAGCAAACCTTGGACTAGCGGGAGGGATGAGCAGTTCTTC; cdr3_aa: CASKPWTSGRDEQFF
v_call: TRBV7-9; clone_size: -; j_call: TRBJ2-5; d_call: -; cdr3_nt: TGTGCCAGCAGCTTAGCGTTCGGGAAAAGAGGGGAGACCCAGTACTTC; cdr3_aa: CASSLAFGKRGETQYF
v_call: TRBV7-8; clone_size: many; j_call: TRBJ2-3; d_call: TRBD2; cdr3_nt: TGTGCCAGCAGCTTAGCGGCGGGGGGTACAGATACGCAGTATTTT; cdr3_aa: CASSLAAGGTDTQYF